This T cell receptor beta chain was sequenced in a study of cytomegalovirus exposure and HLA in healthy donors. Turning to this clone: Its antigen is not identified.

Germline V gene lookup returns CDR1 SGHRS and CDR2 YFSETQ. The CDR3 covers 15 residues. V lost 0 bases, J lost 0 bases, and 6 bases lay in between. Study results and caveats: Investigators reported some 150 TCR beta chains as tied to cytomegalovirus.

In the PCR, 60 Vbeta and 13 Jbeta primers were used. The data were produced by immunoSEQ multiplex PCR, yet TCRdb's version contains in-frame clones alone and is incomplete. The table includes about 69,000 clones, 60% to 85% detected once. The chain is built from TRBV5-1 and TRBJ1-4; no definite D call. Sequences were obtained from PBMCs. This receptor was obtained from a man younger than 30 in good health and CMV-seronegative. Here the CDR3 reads CASSLGAATNEKLFF. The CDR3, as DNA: TGCGCCAGCAGCTTGGGGGCCGCAACTAATGAAAAACTGTTTTTT. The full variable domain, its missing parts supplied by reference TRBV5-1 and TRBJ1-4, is KAGVTQTPRYLIKTRGQQVTLSCSPISGHRSVSWYQQTPGQGLQFLFEYFSETQRNKGNFPGRFSGRQFSNSRSEMNVSTLELGDSALYLCASSLGAATNEKLFFGSGTQLSVL.